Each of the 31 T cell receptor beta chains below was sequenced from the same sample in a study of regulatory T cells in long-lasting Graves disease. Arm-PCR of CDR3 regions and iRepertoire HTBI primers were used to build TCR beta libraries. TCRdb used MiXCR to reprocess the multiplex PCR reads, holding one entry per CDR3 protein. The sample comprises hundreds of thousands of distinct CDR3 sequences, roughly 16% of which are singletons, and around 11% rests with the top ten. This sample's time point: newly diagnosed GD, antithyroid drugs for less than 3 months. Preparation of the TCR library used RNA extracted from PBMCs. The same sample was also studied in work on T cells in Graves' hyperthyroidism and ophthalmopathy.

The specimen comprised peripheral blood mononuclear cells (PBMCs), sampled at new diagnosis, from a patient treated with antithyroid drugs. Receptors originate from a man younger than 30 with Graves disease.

The CDR3: CASSLLGEGTDTQYF. CDR3 nucleotides: TGTGCCAGCAGCTTATTGGGGGAGGGCACAGATACGCAGTATTTT. The rearrangement joins TRBV7-3 to TRBJ2-3, with D possibly matching TRBD2 (6 bases). Germline-derived CDR1 and CDR2 are SGHTA and FQGTGA. The ends were cut back, 2 bases at V and 1 base at J, with 10 bases in the middle. This CDR3 has 15 amino acids.

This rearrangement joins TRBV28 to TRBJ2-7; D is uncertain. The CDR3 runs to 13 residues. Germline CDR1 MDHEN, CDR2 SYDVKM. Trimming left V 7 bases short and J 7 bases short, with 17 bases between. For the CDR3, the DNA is TGTGCCAGCAACATCAGAGTTCGCGATGAGCAGTACTTC. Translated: CASNIRVRDEQYF.

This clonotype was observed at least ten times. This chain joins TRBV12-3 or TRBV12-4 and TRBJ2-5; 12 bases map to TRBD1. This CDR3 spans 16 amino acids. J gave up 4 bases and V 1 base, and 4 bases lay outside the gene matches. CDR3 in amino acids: CASSLEGQGAGETQYF. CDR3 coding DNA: TGTGCCAGCAGTTTAGAGGGACAGGGGGCTGGAGAGACCCAGTACTTC.

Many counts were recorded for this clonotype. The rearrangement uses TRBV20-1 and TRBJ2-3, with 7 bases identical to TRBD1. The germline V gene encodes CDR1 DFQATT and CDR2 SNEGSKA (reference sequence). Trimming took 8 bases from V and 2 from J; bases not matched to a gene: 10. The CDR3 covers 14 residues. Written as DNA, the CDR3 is TGCAGTTTACCCCCGGGACAGTCCACAGATACGCAGTATTTT. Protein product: CSLPPGQSTDTQYF.

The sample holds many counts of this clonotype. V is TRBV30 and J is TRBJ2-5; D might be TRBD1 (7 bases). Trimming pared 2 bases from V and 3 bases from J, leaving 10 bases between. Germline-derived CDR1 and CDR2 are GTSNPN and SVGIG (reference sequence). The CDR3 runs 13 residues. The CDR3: CAWSRGTEETQYF. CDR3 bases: TGTGCCTGGAGTCGGGGGACAGAAGAGACCCAGTACTTC.

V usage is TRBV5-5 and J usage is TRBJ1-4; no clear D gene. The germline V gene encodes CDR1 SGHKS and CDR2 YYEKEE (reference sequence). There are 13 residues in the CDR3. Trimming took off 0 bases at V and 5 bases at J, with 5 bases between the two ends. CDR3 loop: CASSLVRNEKLFF. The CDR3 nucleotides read TGTGCCAGCAGCTTGGTTAGGAATGAAAAACTGTTTTTT.

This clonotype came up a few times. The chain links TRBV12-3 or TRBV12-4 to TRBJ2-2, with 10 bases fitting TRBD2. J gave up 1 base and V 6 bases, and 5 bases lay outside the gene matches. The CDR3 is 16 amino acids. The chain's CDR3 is CASRPGLARNTGELFF. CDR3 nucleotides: TGTGCCAGCAGGCCGGGACTAGCGCGGAACACCGGGGAGCTGTTTTTT.

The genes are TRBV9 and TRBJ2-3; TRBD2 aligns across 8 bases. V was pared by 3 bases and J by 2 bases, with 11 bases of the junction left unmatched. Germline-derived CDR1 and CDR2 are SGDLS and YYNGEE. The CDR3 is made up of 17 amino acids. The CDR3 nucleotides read TGTGCCAGCAGCGGACATAGCGGGGTAATACTCACAGATACGCAGTATTTT. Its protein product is CASSGHSGVILTDTQYF.

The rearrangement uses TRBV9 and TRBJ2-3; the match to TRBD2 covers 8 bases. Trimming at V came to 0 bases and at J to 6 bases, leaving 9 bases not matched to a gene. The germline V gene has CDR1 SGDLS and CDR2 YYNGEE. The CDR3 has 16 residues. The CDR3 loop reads CASSVAPAGAGDTQYF. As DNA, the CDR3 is TGTGCCAGCAGCGTAGCTCCAGCGGGAGCGGGCGATACGCAGTATTTT.

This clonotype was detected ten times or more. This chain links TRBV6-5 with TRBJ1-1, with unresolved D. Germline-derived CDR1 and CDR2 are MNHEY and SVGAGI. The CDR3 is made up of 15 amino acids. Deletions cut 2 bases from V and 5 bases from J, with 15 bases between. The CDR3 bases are TGTGCCAGCAGTTACCCCCTGGGTGTTCAAACTGAAGCTTTCTTT. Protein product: CASSYPLGVQTEAFF.

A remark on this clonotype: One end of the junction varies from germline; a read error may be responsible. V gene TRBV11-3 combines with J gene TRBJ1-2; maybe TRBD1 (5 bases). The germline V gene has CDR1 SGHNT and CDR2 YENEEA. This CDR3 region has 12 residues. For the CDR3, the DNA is TGTGTCAGCAGCCCTCAGGGCTATGGCTACACCTTC. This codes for CVSSPQGYGYTF.

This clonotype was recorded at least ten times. CDR3 coding DNA: TGTGCTAGTGGTTTGGGGCTGGGGGTTGGGAGCAATCAGCCCCAGCATTTT. It is translated as CASGLGLGVGSNQPQHF. The J gene is TRBJ1-5, the V gene TRBV12-5, with D perhaps TRBD1 (5 bases). The germline V and J ends were trimmed by 1 base and 1 base, with 14 bases remaining between them. The CDR3 is made up of 17 amino acids. Germline-derived CDR1 and CDR2 are LGHNT and FRNRAP.

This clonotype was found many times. CDR3 nucleotide sequence: TGTGCCAGCACCGGGTCAACGGCCCAGCATTTT. The encoded protein is CASTGSTAQHF. This chain connects TRBV2 to TRBJ1-5; no firm D call. This CDR3 spans 11 amino acids. CDR1 and CDR2 from the germline V gene are SNHLY and FYNNEI. V was pared by 7 bases and J by 11 bases, with 12 bases between.

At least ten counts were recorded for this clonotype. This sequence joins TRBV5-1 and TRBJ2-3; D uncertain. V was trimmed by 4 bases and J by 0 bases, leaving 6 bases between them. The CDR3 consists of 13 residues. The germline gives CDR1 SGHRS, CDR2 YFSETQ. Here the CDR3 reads CASSVDSTDTQYF. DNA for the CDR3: TGCGCCAGCAGCGTGGACAGCACAGATACGCAGTATTTT. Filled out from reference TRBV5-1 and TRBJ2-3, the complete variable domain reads KAGVTQTPRYLIKTRGQQVTLSCSPISGHRSVSWYQQTPGQGLQFLFEYFSETQRNKGNFPGRFSGRQFSNSRSEMNVSTLELGDSALYLCASSVDSTDTQYFGPGTRLTVL.

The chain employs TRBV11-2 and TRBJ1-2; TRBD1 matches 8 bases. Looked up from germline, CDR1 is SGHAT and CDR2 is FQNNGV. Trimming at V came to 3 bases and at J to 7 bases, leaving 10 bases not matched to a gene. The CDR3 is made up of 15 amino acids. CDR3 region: CASSLDRVIVGGYTF. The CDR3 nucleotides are TGTGCCAGCAGCTTGGACAGGGTGATTGTGGGTGGCTACACCTTC.

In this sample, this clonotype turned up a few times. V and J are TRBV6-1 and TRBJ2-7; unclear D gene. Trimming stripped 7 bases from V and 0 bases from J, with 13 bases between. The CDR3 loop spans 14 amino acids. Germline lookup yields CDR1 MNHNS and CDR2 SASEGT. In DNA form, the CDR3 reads TGTGCCAGCATTTCTAGTCCGAGCTCCTACGAGCAGTACTTC. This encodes CASISSPSSYEQYF.

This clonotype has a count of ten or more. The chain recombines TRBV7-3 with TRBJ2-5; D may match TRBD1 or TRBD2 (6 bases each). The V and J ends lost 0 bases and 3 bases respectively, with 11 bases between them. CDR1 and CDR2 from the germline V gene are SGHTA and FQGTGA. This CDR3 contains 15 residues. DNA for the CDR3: TGTGCCAGCAGCTTAACTTGGGGGGCTGAAGAGACCCAGTACTTC. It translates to CASSLTWGAEETQYF.

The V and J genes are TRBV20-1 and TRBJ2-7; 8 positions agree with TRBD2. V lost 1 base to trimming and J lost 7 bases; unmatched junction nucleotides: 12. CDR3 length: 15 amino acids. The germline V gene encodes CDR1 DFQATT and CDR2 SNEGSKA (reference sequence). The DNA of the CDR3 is TGCAGTGCTAGAGTGAGCGGGAGACTAAATGGGGAGCAGTACTTC. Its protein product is CSARVSGRLNGEQYF.

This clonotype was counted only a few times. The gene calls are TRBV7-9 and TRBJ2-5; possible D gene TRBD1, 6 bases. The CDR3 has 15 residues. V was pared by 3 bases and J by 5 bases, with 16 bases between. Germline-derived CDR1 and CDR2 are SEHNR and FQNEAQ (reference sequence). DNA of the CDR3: TGTGCCAGCAGCTTGTCAACAGGGCGCGTGGAGACCCAGTACTTC. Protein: CASSLSTGRVETQYF.

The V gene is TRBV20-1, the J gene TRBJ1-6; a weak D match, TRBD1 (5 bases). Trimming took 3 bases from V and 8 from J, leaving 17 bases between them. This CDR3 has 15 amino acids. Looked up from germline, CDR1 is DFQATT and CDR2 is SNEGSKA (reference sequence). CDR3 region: CSASEGSWGDSPLHF. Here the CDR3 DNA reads TGCAGTGCTAGCGAAGGCTCGTGGGGGGATTCACCCCTCCACTTT.

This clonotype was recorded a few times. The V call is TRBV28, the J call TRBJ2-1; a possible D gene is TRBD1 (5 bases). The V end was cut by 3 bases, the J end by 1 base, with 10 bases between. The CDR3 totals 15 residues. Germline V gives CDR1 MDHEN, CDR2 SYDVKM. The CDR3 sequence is CASSLTVDSYNEQFF. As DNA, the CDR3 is TGTGCCAGCAGTTTGACAGTGGATTCCTACAATGAGCAGTTCTTC.

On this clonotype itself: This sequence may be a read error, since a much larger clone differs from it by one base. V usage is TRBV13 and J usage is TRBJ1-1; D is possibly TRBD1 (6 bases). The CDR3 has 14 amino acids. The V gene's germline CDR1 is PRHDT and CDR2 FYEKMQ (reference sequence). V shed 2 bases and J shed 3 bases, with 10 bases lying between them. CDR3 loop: CASSLMGADTEAFF. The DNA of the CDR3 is TGTGCCAGCAGCTTAATGGGGGCGGACACTGAAGCTTTCTTT.

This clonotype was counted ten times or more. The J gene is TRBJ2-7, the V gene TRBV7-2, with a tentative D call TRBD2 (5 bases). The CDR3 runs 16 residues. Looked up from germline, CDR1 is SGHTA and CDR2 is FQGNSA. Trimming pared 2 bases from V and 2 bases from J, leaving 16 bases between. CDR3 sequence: CASSLSVWESAYEQYF. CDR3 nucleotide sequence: TGTGCCAGCAGCTTATCAGTTTGGGAGTCGGCCTACGAGCAGTACTTC.

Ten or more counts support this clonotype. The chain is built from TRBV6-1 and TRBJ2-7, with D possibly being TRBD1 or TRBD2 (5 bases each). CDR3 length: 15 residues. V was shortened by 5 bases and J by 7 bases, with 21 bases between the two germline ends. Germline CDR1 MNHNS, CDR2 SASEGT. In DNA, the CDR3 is TGTGCCAGCAGTCCAAGCCCCGGGACGGGCCAAGAGCAGTACTTC. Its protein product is CASSPSPGTGQEQYF.

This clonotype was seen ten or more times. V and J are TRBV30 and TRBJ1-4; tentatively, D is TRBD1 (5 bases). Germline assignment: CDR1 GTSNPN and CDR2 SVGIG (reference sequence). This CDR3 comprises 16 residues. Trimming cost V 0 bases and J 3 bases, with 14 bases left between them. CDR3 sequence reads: CAWSVRGFKANEKLFF. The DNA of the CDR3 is TGTGCCTGGAGTGTACGGGGGTTTAAGGCTAATGAAAAACTGTTTTTT.

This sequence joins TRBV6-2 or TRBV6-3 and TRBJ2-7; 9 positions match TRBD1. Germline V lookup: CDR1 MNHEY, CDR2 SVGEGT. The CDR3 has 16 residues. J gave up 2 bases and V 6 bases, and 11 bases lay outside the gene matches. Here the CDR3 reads CASSSIGQGKTYEQYF. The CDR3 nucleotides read TGTGCCAGCAGCTCCATTGGACAGGGGAAGACCTACGAGCAGTACTTC.

CDR3 in amino acids: CASGDPGAYEQYF. The CDR3 coding sequence is TGTGCCAGCGGCGACCCAGGGGCCTACGAGCAGTACTTC. The chain uses TRBV28 and TRBJ2-7; D may be TRBD1 (6 bases). The CDR3 has 13 residues. From germline, CDR1 is MDHEN and CDR2 SYDVKM. Between the trimmed V and J ends, which lost 8 bases and 2 bases, there was a span of 13 bases. Complete variable domain (other parts from reference TRBV28 and TRBJ2-7): DVKVTQSSRYLVKRTGEKVFLECVQDMDHENMFWYRQDPGLGLRLIYFSYDVKMKEKGDIPEGYSVSREKKERFSLILESASTNQTSMYLCASGDPGAYEQYFGPGTRLTVT.

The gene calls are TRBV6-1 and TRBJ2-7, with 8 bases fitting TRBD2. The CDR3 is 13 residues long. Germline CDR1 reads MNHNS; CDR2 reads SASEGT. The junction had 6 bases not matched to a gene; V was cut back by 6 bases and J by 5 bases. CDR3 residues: CASRIVAGHEQYF. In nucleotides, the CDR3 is TGTGCCAGCAGAATCGTAGCGGGACACGAGCAGTACTTC.

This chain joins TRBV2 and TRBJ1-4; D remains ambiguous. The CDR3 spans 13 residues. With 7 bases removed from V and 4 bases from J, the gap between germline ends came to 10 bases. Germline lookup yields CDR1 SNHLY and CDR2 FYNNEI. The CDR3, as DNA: TGTGCCAGCACCGTCATTCTTAATGAAAAACTGTTTTTT. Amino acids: CASTVILNEKLFF.

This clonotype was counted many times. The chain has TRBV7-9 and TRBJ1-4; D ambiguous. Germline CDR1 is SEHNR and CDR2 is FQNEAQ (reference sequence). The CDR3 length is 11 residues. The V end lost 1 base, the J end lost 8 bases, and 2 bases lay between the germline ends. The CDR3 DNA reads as TGTGCCAGCAGCTTAGTCGAAAAACTGTTTTTT. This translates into CASSLVEKLFF.

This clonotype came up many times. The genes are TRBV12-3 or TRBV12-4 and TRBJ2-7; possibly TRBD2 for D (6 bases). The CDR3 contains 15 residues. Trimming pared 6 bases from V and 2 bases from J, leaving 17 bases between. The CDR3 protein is CASSLWRDPPYEQYF. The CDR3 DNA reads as TGTGCCAGCAGCTTGTGGCGGGATCCGCCCTACGAGCAGTACTTC.